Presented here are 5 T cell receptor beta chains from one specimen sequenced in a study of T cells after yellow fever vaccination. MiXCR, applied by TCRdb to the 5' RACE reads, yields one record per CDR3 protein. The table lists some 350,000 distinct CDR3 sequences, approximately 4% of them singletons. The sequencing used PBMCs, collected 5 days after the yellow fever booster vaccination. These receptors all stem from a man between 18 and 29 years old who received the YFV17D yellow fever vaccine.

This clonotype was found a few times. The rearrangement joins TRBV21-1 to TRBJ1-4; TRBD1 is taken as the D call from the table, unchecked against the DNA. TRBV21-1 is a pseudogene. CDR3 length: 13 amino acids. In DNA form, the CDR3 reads TGTGCCAGCAGCAAGGGTCCCACTGAAAAACTGTTTTTT. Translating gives CASSKGPTEKLFF.

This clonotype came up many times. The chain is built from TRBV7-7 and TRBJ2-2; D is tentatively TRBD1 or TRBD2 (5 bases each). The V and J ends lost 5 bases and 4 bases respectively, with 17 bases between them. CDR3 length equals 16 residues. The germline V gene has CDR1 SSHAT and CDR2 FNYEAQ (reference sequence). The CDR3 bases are TGTGCCAGCAGCACGGGGCGGTCAGATAGCACCGGGGAGCTGTTTTTT. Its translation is CASSTGRSDSTGELFF.

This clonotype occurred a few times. Here the CDR3 reads CASSLGETVPGTQYF. The DNA for the CDR3 is TGCGCCAGCAGCCTAGGGGAGACAGTCCCGGGGACCCAGTACTTC. The chain combines TRBV5-1 with TRBJ2-5, with D tentatively TRBD1 or TRBD2 (5 bases each). Trimming took 4 bases from V and 7 from J, leaving 20 bases between them. The V gene's germline CDR1 is SGHRS and CDR2 YFSETQ. The CDR3 extends over 15 amino acids.

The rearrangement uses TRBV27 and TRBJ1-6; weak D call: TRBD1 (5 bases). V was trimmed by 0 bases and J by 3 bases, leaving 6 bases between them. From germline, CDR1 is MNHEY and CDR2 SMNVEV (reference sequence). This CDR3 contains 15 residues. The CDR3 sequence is CASSLSGVYNSPLHF. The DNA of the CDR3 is TGTGCCAGCAGTTTATCGGGGGTCTATAATTCACCCCTCCACTTT.

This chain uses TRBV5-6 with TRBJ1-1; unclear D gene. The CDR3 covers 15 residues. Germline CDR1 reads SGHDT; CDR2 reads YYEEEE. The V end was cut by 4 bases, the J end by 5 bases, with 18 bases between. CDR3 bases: TGTGCCAGCAGCAAGATGGGGATTAGTGATACTGAAGCTTTCTTT. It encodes CASSKMGISDTEAFF.